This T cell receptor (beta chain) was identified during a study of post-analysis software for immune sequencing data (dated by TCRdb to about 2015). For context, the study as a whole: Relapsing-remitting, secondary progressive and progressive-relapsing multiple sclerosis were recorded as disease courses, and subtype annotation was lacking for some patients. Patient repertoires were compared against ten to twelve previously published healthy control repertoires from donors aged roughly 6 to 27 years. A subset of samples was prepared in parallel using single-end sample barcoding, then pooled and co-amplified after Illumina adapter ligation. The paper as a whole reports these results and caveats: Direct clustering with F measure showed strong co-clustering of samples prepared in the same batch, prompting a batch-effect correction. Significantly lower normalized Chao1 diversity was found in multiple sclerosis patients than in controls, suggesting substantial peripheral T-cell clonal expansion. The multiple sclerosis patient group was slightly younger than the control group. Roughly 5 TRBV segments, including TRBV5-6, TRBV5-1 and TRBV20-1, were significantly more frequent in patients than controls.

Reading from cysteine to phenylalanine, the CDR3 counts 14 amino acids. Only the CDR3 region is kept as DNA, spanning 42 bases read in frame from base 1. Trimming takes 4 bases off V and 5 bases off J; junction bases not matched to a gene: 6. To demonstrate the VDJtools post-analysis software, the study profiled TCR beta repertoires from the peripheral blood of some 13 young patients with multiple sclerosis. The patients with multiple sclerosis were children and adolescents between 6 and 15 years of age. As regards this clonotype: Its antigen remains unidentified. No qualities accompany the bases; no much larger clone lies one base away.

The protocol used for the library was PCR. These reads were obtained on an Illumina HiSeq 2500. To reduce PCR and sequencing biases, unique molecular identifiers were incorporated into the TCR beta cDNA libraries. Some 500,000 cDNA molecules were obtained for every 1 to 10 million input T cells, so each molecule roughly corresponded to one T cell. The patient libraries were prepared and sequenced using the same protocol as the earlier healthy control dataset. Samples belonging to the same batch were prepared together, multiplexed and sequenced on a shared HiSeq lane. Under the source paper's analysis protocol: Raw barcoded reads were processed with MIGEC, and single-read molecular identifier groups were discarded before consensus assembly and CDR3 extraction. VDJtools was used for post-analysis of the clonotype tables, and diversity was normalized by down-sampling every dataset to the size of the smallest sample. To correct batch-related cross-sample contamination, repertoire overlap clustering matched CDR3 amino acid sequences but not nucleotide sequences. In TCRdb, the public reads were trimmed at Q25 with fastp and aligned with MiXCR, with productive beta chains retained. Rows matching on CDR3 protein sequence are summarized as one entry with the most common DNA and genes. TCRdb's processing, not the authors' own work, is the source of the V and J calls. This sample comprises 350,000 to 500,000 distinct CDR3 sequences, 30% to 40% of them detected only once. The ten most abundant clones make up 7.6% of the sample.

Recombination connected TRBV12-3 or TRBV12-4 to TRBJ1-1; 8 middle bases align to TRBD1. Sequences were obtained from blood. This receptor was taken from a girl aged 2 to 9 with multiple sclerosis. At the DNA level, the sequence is TGTGCCAGCAGTTCTGGACAGGGCTTGACTGAAGCTTTCTTT. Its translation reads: CASSSGQGLTEAFF.